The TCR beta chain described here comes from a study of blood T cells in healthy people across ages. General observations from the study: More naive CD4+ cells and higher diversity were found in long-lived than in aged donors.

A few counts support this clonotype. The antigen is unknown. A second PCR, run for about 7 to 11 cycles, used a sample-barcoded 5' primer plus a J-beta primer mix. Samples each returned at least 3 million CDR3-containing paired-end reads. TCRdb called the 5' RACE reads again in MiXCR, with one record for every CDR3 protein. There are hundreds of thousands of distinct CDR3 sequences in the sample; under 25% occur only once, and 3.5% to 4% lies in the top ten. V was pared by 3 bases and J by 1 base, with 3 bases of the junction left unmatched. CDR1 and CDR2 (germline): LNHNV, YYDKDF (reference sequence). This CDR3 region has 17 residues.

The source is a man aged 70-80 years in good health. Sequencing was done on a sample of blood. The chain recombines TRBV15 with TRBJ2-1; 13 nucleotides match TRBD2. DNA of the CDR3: TGTGCCACCAGCAGTACTAGCGGGAGGGCTTCCTACAATGAGCAGTTCTTC. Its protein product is CATSSTSGRASYNEQFF.